Shown below are 5 T cell receptor beta chains from a single sample sequenced in a study of OX40 agonist ivuxolimab in advanced cancers. Some clones are missing from TCRdb's copy, which holds only in-frame ones; the method was immunoSEQ multiplex PCR. Here the sample spans tens of thousands of clones, 80% to 90% being singletons. The sample was CD4+ or CD8+ T cells sorted from blood, taken in a trial of the OX40 agonist ivuxolimab. The receptors derive from an adult with an advanced solid tumor such as melanoma, head and neck, liver or kidney cancer.

The chain carries TRBV5-1 and TRBJ1-1; D is perhaps TRBD1 (5 bases). The V gene's germline CDR1 is SGHRS and CDR2 YFSETQ. The V end was cut by 4 bases, the J end by 1 base, with 17 bases between. The CDR3 consists of 16 residues. This CDR3 reads CASSVGRLQSNTEAFF. The DNA of the CDR3 is TGCGCCAGCAGCGTGGGACGGTTACAATCGAACACTGAAGCTTTCTTT.

This clone appeared once. This chain uses TRBV9 with TRBJ1-1; TRBD1 matches 7 bases. The CDR3 covers 15 residues. After removal of 0 bases from V and 11 bases from J, the junction contained 13 bases not matched to a gene. Germline CDR1 and CDR2: SGDLS and YYNGEE. CDR3 DNA: TGTGCCAGCAGCGTAGACATCCACAGGACAGGAAGTGCTTTCTTT. It codes for CASSVDIHRTGSAFF. The full variable domain, completed using reference TRBV9 and TRBJ1-1, is DSGVTQTPKHLITATGQRVTLRCSPRSGDLSVYWYQQSLDQGLQFLIQYYNGEERAKGNILERFSAQQFPDLHSELNLSSLELGDSALYFCASSVDIHRTGSAFFGQGTRLTVV.

The genes are TRBV6-5 and TRBJ1-1; tentatively, D is TRBD1 (6 bases). The CDR3 has 13 residues. Germline V gene lookup returns CDR1 MNHEY and CDR2 SVGAGI. V dropped 5 bases and J dropped 10 bases, with 17 bases sitting between them. CDR3 bases: TGTGCCAGCAGTCCGCCCGGAGGGGGAGGAGCTTTCTTT. This translates into CASSPPGGGGAFF.

The V call is TRBV7-2, the J call TRBJ1-1, with TRBD1 as a possible D gene (6 bases). CDR1 SGHTA and CDR2 FQGNSA come from the germline V gene. The ends were cut back, 0 bases at V and 8 bases at J, with 13 bases in the middle. The CDR3 extends over 14 amino acids. The CDR3 region is CASSLATGGGEAFF. DNA of the CDR3: TGTGCCAGCAGCTTAGCGACGGGAGGGGGGGAAGCTTTCTTT.

The rearrangement links TRBV2 to TRBJ2-5, with 7 bases aligning to TRBD1. Germline V gene lookup returns CDR1 SNHLY and CDR2 FYNNEI. The CDR3 totals 15 residues. V shed 8 bases and J 1 base; nucleotides not matched to a gene: 10. In nucleotides, the CDR3 is TGTGCCAGCCGCTTGACAGGGAGAATCCAAGAGACCCAGTACTTC. Translation gives CASRLTGRIQETQYF.